The 18 T cell receptor beta chains in this list originate from one sample, sequenced in a study of CD4+ T cells in melanoma. Repertoires were generated with immunoSEQ multiplex PCR, while TCRdb's copy carries only in-frame clones and drops some. The sample includes 120,000 to 150,000 clones, about nine tenths seen only once; the top ten take about 1.5%. The receptor source for this set is a human donor with melanoma.

CDR3 sequence (DNA): TGTGCCAGCAGCGCCTACCTCGTTAGCCAGCGGGGGGGAACAGATACGCAGTATTTT. This sequence encodes CASSAYLVSQRGGTDTQYF. V and J are TRBV7-2 and TRBJ2-3; TRBD2 matches at 10 bases. The junction had 17 bases not matched to a gene; V was cut back by 5 bases and J by 3 bases. Per the germline V gene, CDR1 is SGHTA and CDR2 is FQGNSA. The CDR3 covers 19 residues.

This rearrangement joins TRBV15 to TRBJ2-7; TRBD1 aligns across 10 bases. This CDR3 region has 14 residues. Germline V CDR1 and CDR2: LNHNV, YYDKDF (reference sequence). The V and J ends lost 5 bases and 4 bases, in that order; junction bases with no gene match: 5. The CDR3 nucleotides read TGTGCCACCAGCTACGGGACAGGGGAATACGAGCAGTACTTC. Its translation is CATSYGTGEYEQYF.

The chain recombines TRBV18 with TRBJ2-1, with D hard to call. V was shortened by 0 bases and J by 7 bases, with 7 bases between the two germline ends. This CDR3 is built from 13 residues. The germline V gene encodes CDR1 KGHSH and CDR2 LQKENI. CDR3 sequence reads: CASSPPLLNEQFF. The CDR3 nucleotides read TGTGCCAGCTCACCACCTCTCCTGAATGAGCAGTTCTTC.

This rearrangement joins TRBV6-6 to TRBJ2-2; the D is unclear. The CDR3 loop spans 15 amino acids. V was clipped by 0 bases and J by 8 bases, with 13 bases between them. CDR1 MNHNY and CDR2 SVGAGI come from the germline V gene (reference sequence). CDR3 region: CASSYSTSSLGELFF. The CDR3 coding sequence is TGTGCCAGCAGTTACTCGACCTCTTCCCTGGGGGAGCTGTTTTTT.

V is TRBV27 and J is TRBJ2-3; 7 bases fit TRBD2. J was trimmed by 2 bases and V by 4 bases; bases with no gene match: 6. The germline V gene has CDR1 MNHEY and CDR2 SMNVEV (reference sequence). The length of the CDR3 is 15 residues. CDR3 protein: CASSSQRGFTDTQYF. The CDR3 nucleotides read TGTGCCAGCAGTTCCCAGCGGGGATTCACAGATACGCAGTATTTT.

For this clone: Other DNA sequences in the sample encode the same CDR3. This chain joins TRBV14 and TRBJ1-2; 9 positions agree with TRBD1. The CDR3 length is 14 residues. The germline V gene encodes CDR1 SGHDN and CDR2 FVKESK. The V and J ends lost 1 base and 5 bases, in that order; junction bases with no gene match: 2. CDR3 DNA: TGTGCCAGCAGCCAAGTGACAGGGGGGTATGGCTACACCTTC. It translates to CASSQVTGGYGYTF.

The J gene is TRBJ2-4, the V gene TRBV21-1; TRBD1 is the table's D call, not checked against the DNA. TRBV21-1 is listed as a pseudogene. The CDR3 loop spans 15 amino acids. The CDR3 sequence is CASSNGRLQADIQYF. CDR3 in DNA: TGTGCCAGCAGCAACGGGCGCTTACAGGCTGACATTCAGTACTTC.

V usage is TRBV15 and J usage is TRBJ1-2; TRBD1 might be the D (6 bases). CDR1 and CDR2 from the germline V gene are LNHNV and YYDKDF (reference sequence). The CDR3 spans 16 residues. V was trimmed by 3 bases and J by 4 bases, leaving 18 bases between them. CDR3 nucleotides: TGTGCCACCAGCAGGTTGGGGGGCAGAAGTTCCTATGGCTACACCTTC. Encoded protein: CATSRLGGRSSYGYTF.

This chain links TRBV5-8 with TRBJ1-3; D is undetermined. The ends were cut back, 5 bases at V and 0 bases at J, with 18 bases in the middle. CDR1 is SGHTS, CDR2 YDEGEE, per germline. The CDR3 totals 17 residues. CDR3 nucleotide sequence: TGTGCCAGCAGATACGACAACCGACGGCTCTCTGGAAACACCATATATTTT. Residues: CASRYDNRRLSGNTIYF.

The gene calls are TRBV5-5 and TRBJ1-2; D is unclear. Germline CDR1 and CDR2: SGHKS and YYEKEE (reference sequence). Deletions cut 0 bases from V and 0 bases from J, with 12 bases between. The CDR3 is 16 amino acids. The DNA of the CDR3 is TGTGCCAGCAGCTTGGTTGGGTCGAGGTCTAACTATGGCTACACCTTC. This translates into CASSLVGSRSNYGYTF.

This chain connects TRBV5-1 to TRBJ1-2, with D perhaps TRBD1 (6 bases). The germline gives CDR1 SGHRS, CDR2 YFSETQ. Trimming removed 4 bases from V and 3 bases from J, with 13 bases in between. This CDR3 has 14 residues. The CDR3 DNA is TGCGCCAGCAGCGACCTCAGGGGTGACTATGGCTACACCTTC. Amino acid sequence: CASSDLRGDYGYTF.

The chain combines TRBV4-2 with TRBJ1-2; D unresolved. The length of the CDR3 is 16 residues. CDR1 and CDR2 from the germline V gene are LGHNA and YNFKEQ. Trimming took off 3 bases at V and 4 bases at J, with 18 bases between the two ends. The CDR3 spells CASSHSDTGGVYGYTF. The CDR3, as DNA: TGTGCCAGCAGCCATAGCGACACGGGAGGAGTCTATGGCTACACCTTC.

This rearrangement joins TRBV29-1 to TRBJ1-4, with TRBD1 matching over 8 bases. After removal of 7 bases from V and 8 bases from J, the junction contained 9 bases not matched to a gene. Germline V gene data show CDR1 as SQVTM and CDR2 as ANQGSEA. There are 13 residues in the CDR3. This CDR3 reads CSAGQGRGEKLFF. The CDR3 DNA sequence: TGCAGCGCTGGACAGGGTCGAGGGGAAAAACTGTTTTTT.

V gene TRBV5-6 combines with J gene TRBJ2-7, with 9 bases identical to TRBD1. The trim removed 3 bases at V and 5 bases at J, leaving 12 bases unmatched. Germline values: CDR1 SGHDT, CDR2 YYEEEE. This CDR3 has 16 amino acids. The CDR3 protein is CASSWLGDRARDEQYF. For the CDR3, the DNA is TGTGCCAGCAGCTGGTTGGGGGACAGGGCACGTGACGAGCAGTACTTC.

V and J are TRBV27 and TRBJ2-7; 7 bases agree with TRBD1. Germline lookup yields CDR1 MNHEY and CDR2 SMNVEV (reference sequence). J was trimmed by 2 bases and V by 10 bases; bases with no gene match: 8. CDR3 length: 13 residues. The CDR3 nucleotides read TGTGCCACACGCCGGGACAGAGCCTACGAGCAGTACTTC. It specifies CATRRDRAYEQYF.

The V gene is TRBV5-1, the J gene TRBJ1-3, with 10 bases matching TRBD1. The CDR3 loop spans 16 amino acids. V gave up 5 bases and J gave up 0 bases; unmatched junction bases: 5. Germline V gives CDR1 SGHRS, CDR2 YFSETQ. CDR3 nucleotide sequence: TGCGCCAGCAGTAGGACAGGGGGGACCTCTGGAAACACCATATATTTT. Translating it yields CASSRTGGTSGNTIYF.

This clone has just a few counts. The chain employs TRBV19 and TRBJ2-2; D is unclear. Per germline, CDR1 LNHDA and CDR2 SQIVND (reference sequence). With 5 bases removed from V and 1 base from J, the gap between germline ends came to 5 bases. The CDR3 runs 13 residues. In DNA form, the CDR3 reads TGTGCCAGTAGTCGTCGGAACACCGGGGAGCTGTTTTTT. It encodes CASSRRNTGELFF.

This rearrangement joins TRBV9 to TRBJ2-1; no clear D gene. The CDR3 is 16 residues long. Trimming removed 0 bases at V and 0 bases at J, with 10 bases between. CDR1 and CDR2 (germline): SGDLS, YYNGEE. CDR3 protein: CASSVAGPSSYNEQFF. In nucleotides, the CDR3 is TGTGCCAGCAGCGTAGCTGGTCCTAGCTCCTACAATGAGCAGTTCTTC.